This T cell receptor beta chain comes out of a study of cytomegalovirus exposure and HLA in healthy donors. Findings and caveats of the study: In vitro work confirmed that a few CMV-associated chains recognize CMV antigens.

V shed 5 bases and J shed 5 bases, with 16 bases lying between them. This CDR3 comprises 15 residues. Germline V CDR1 and CDR2: MNHEY, SMNVEV (reference sequence). Profiling relied on immunoSEQ multiplex PCR, and the TCRdb table lists in-frame clones only, not all of them. The sample consists of 76,000 or so clones, 94% of them appearing once. Notes on this clone: Its antigen is not identified.

V gene TRBV27 combines with J gene TRBJ2-1; D gene ambiguous. This TCR was sampled from a woman between 18 and 30 years old in good health and CMV-seropositive. The sample consisted of PBMCs. Here the CDR3 reads CASSLPRVANNEQFF. CDR3 coding DNA: TGTGCCAGCAGTCTACCCCGGGTAGCTAACAATGAGCAGTTCTTC.